Below, one TCR beta chain is given with its context. CDR3 size: 14 residues. In germline, CDR1 is KGHSH, CDR2 LQKENI. V was pared by 7 bases and J by 5 bases, with 8 bases of the junction left unmatched. Naive CD8 isolation took CD45RO-negative cells positively selected for CCR7 and excluded terminally differentiated effector memory CD45RA+ cells. These data originate in a study of shared clonotypes between healthy human individuals. This table comes from immunoSEQ multiplex PCR, and its TCRdb copy is limited to in-frame clones, with some not included. The sample carries about 820,000 clones, more than 85% recorded once.

This clonotype was obtained from a man aged 25-40 years in good health. V and J are TRBV18 and TRBJ2-7; TRBD2 matches at 10 bases. The sequenced material came from naive CD8+ T cells sorted from blood. The CDR3 reads CASFSSGSLDEQYF. The CDR3 DNA follows: TGTGCCAGCTTCTCTAGCGGGAGCCTGGACGAGCAGTACTTC.